A single sample is the source of the 6 T cell receptor beta chains below, sequenced in a study of vaccination and CD4 T cells after COVID-19. Treatment: roughly 10-day PBMC culture with coronavirus spike peptide pools or control peptides (ViraFEST assay). No antigen has been identified for these receptors. CD4+ T cells that had been cultured provided DNA sequenced with the Oncomine TCR Beta short-read assay. MiXCR was run by TCRdb on the PCR reads, yielding one entry per CDR3 protein. The data contain fewer than 20,000 distinct CDR3 sequences, approximately 53% of them seen just once; the ten biggest clones take up approximately 12%. The sequencing sample was made of CD4+ T cells from blood, cultured in vitro. The receptors were gathered from a human donor who had recovered from COVID-19.

CDR3 sequence: CASSPILGGNQPQHF. The CDR3 region has the DNA TGTGCCAGCAGCCCGATATTGGGTGGCAATCAGCCCCAGCATTTT. The V call is TRBV7-2, the J call TRBJ1-5, with no clear D. The CDR3 runs 15 residues. The ends were cut back, 5 bases at V and 2 bases at J, with 13 bases in the middle. Germline lookup yields CDR1 SGHTA and CDR2 FQGNSA.

The chain employs TRBV7-2 and TRBJ2-1; D gene ambiguous. The ends were cut back, 0 bases at V and 5 bases at J, with 8 bases in the middle. Germline V gives CDR1 SGHTA, CDR2 FQGNSA. The CDR3 covers 14 residues. CDR3 protein: CASSLARGDNEQFF. CDR3 nucleotide sequence: TGTGCCAGCAGCTTAGCCCGCGGAGACAATGAGCAGTTCTTC. Combining the CDR3 with reference TRBV7-2 and TRBJ2-1 gives the whole variable domain GAGVSQSPSNKVTEKGKDVELRCDPISGHTALYWYRQSLGQGLEFLIYFQGNSAPDKSGLPSDRFSAERTGGSVSTLTIQRTQQEDSAVYLCASSLARGDNEQFFGPGTRLTVL.

The sample holds a few counts of this clonotype. The CDR3 nucleotides read TGTGCCAGCAACCGGGGGAATCAGCCCCAGCATTTT. It yields the protein CASNRGNQPQHF. The chain has TRBV6-2 or TRBV6-3 and TRBJ1-5, with D perhaps TRBD1 (5 bases). With 7 bases removed from V and 4 bases from J, the gap between germline ends came to 8 bases. There are 12 residues in the CDR3. Looked up from germline, CDR1 is MNHEY and CDR2 is SVGEGT.

This clonotype was seen only once. The chain has TRBV5-1 and TRBJ1-1; a possible D gene is TRBD1 (5 bases). The CDR3 totals 14 residues. Germline V gives CDR1 SGHRS, CDR2 YFSETQ. The ends were cut back, 0 bases at V and 4 bases at J, with 10 bases in the middle. CDR3 amino acids: CASSLAGGGTEAFF. CDR3 DNA sequence: TGCGCCAGCAGCTTGGCGGGGGGGGGCACTGAAGCTTTCTTT. The variable domain in full, completed from reference TRBV5-1 and TRBJ1-1, reads KAGVTQTPRYLIKTRGQQVTLSCSPISGHRSVSWYQQTPGQGLQFLFEYFSETQRNKGNFPGRFSGRQFSNSRSEMNVSTLELGDSALYLCASSLAGGGTEAFFGQGTRLTVV.

This clonotype was counted only a few times. The rearrangement links TRBV11-2 to TRBJ1-2; possibly TRBD1 for D (5 bases). This CDR3 region has 15 residues. Trimming removed 5 bases from V and 5 bases from J, with 18 bases in between. Germline lookup yields CDR1 SGHAT and CDR2 FQNNGV. CDR3 sequence (DNA): TGTGCCAGCAGCCTCACGCCGGGCAGGGAGTATGGCTACACCTTC. This translates into CASSLTPGREYGYTF.

The rearrangement joins TRBV11-3 to TRBJ2-5; possibly TRBD2 for D (5 bases). Germline V gives CDR1 SGHNT, CDR2 YENEEA. There are 17 residues in the CDR3. Between the trimmed V and J ends, which lost 1 base and 2 bases, there was a span of 17 bases. The CDR3 is CASSLGASSTRQETQYF. CDR3 coding DNA: TGTGCCAGCAGCTTAGGGGCTAGCAGTACAAGACAAGAGACCCAGTACTTC.